This TCR beta chain was identified during a study of T cells in tuberculosis. The CDR3 runs to 14 residues. J lost 7 bases, V lost 5 bases, and 8 bases had no gene match. Germline V gene lookup returns CDR1 ENHRY and CDR2 SYGVKD. After thawing and overnight rest, PBMC were stained with GMM-loaded CD1B tetramer, viability dye and anti-CD3 for sorting. The CD1B tetramers carried C32 glucose monomycolate purified from Rhodococcus equi. This table comes from immunoSEQ multiplex PCR, and its TCRdb copy is limited to in-frame clones, with some not included. The top ten clones hold over 1.5% of a sample with 80,000 to 100,000 clones, roughly 90% of them seen once.

The sequenced material came from CD1b-GMM tetramer-negative cells sorted from PBMCs. This TCR was recovered from an adult woman with latent tuberculosis. This sequence joins TRBV10-3 and TRBJ1-2; TRBD1 matches at 9 bases. The CDR3 spells CAISKLTGGGGYTF. The CDR3 DNA sequence: TGTGCCATCAGTAAACTCACAGGGGGCGGTGGCTACACCTTC.